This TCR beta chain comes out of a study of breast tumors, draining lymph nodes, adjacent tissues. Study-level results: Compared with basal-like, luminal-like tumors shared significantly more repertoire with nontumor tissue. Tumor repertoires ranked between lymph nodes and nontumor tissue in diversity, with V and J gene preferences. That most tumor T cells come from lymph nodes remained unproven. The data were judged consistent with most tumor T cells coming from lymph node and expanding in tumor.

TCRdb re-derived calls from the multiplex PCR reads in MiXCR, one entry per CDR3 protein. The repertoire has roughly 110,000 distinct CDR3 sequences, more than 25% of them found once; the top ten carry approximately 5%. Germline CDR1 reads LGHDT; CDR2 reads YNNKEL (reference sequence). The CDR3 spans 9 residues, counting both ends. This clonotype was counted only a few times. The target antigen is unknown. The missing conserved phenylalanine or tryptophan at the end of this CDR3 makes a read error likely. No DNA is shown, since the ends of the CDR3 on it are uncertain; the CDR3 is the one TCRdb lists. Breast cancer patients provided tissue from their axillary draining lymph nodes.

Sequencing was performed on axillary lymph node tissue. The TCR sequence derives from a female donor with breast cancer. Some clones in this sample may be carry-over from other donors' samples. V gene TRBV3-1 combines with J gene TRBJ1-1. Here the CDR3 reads CANPPSGGE.